A selection of T cell receptor beta chains follows, all from one sample in a study of cytotoxic CD8 clonotypes in ibrutinib-treated CLL. Only in-frame clones appear in the TCRdb table, and some are missing; sequencing was by immunoSEQ multiplex PCR. The profile shows roughly 50,000 clones, roughly 57% of them singletons. Sequences were derived from PBMCs, sampled after 24 months of ibrutinib treatment. Receptor source: a human donor with chronic lymphocytic leukemia. Each CDR3 is given with its conserved first and last residue. The order of the fields is clone size, V gene, D gene, J gene, CDR3 protein, CDR3 DNA. The D gene is left open where the match is weak. Expanded clones are given a class, and other clones once, few, many or no size at all.

few,TRBV5-6,TRBD1,TRBJ1-2,CASSLGDRNYGYTF,TGTGCCAGCAGCTTGGGGGACAGGAACTATGGCTACACCTTC
few,TRBV6-4,.,TRBJ1-5,CASSVGPNQPQHF,TGTGCCAGCAGTGTTGGACCTAATCAGCCCCAGCATTTT
few,TRBV4-1,.,TRBJ1-1,CASSQHQTVNTEAFF,TGCGCCAGCAGCCAACACCAGACAGTGAACACTGAAGCTTTCTTT
.,TRBV4-2,.,TRBJ1-2,CASSQDLGDNYGYTF,TGTGCCAGCAGCCAAGATCTTGGGGATAACTATGGCTACACCTTC
few,TRBV6-5,TRBD1,TRBJ1-2,CASNPGTANYGYTF,TGTGCCAGCAACCCCGGGACAGCTAACTATGGCTACACCTTC
medium-sized,TRBV29-1,.,TRBJ2-2,CSARGGTGELFF,TGCAGCGCACGTGGGGGCACCGGGGAGCTGTTTTTT
.,TRBV7-8,.,TRBJ1-2,CASSLGEPRAGYTF,TGTGCCAGCAGCTTAGGGGAACCGAGGGCTGGCTACACCTTC
.,TRBV29-1,.,TRBJ2-3,CSVGADTQYF,TGCAGCGTGGGAGCAGATACGCAGTATTTT
.,TRBV5-4,TRBD1,TRBJ2-1,CASSPPGGSGNEQFF,TGTGCCAGCAGCCCCCCAGGGGGAAGCGGCAATGAGCAGTTCTTC
.,TRBV4-1,.,TRBJ1-1,CASSHGQLNTEAFF,TGCGCCAGCAGCCACGGACAGCTAAACACTGAAGCTTTCTTT
.,TRBV10-2,.,TRBJ1-2,CASTQHRNYGYTF,TGCGCCAGCACCCAACATCGAAACTATGGCTACACCTTC
few,TRBV5-1,.,TRBJ2-5,CASSLVLATETQYF,TGCGCCAGCAGCTTGGTCCTAGCGACGGAGACCCAGTACTTC
.,TRBV7-9,.,TRBJ2-6,CASSLALPGANVLTF,TGTGCCAGCAGCTTAGCGTTACCTGGGGCCAACGTCCTGACTTTC
.,TRBV7-9,.,TRBJ2-1,CASSLAGSMGVNEQFF,TGTGCCAGCAGCTTAGCGGGGAGTATGGGGGTCAATGAGCAGTTCTTC
.,TRBV10-3,TRBD2,TRBJ2-7,CAISDSGGFPGF,TGTGCCATCAGCGACTCGGGGGGGTTCCCGGGCTTC
.,TRBV5-6,.,TRBJ1-3,CASSPFGNTIYF,TGTGCCAGCAGCCCGTTTGGAAACACCATATATTTT
few,TRBV20-1,TRBD1,TRBJ2-5,CSGGGEETQYF,TGCAGTGGAGGGGGCGAGGAGACCCAGTACTTC
.,TRBV11-2,TRBD2,TRBJ2-3,CASSAGLAGTGGTQYF,TGTGCCAGCAGCGCGGGACTAGCGGGGACCGGTGGTACGCAGTATTTT
.,TRBV5-1,.,TRBJ2-3,CASRPGAHTDTQYF,TGCGCCAGCAGGCCAGGGGCTCACACAGATACGCAGTATTTT
once,TRBV5-1,TRBD1,TRBJ2-1,CASSPGTGIVNEQFF,TGCGCCAGCAGCCCGGGGACAGGGATCGTAAATGAGCAGTTCTTC
.,TRBV7-9,.,TRBJ2-7,CASSEYGLGYEQYF,TGTGCCAGCAGCGAATATGGCCTAGGGTACGAGCAGTACTTC
.,TRBV10-2,TRBD1,TRBJ2-7,CASSEPRTGSYEQYF,TGCGCCAGCAGTGAGCCAAGGACAGGATCCTACGAGCAGTACTTC
.,TRBV5-4,TRBD1,TRBJ1-2,CASSLTLDRADGYTF,TGTGCCAGCAGCTTAACCTTGGACAGGGCAGACGGCTACACCTTC
few,TRBV5-4,.,TRBJ2-1,CASSPTGDSYNEQFF,TGTGCCAGCAGCCCGACAGGTGACTCCTACAATGAGCAGTTCTTC
.,TRBV29-1,TRBD1,TRBJ1-1,CSVDRTGGSEAFF,TGCAGCGTTGATAGGACAGGGGGCTCTGAAGCTTTCTTT
.,TRBV6-5,.,TRBJ2-7,CASSYAQGTMYEQYF,TGTGCCAGCAGTTACGCCCAGGGTACAATGTACGAGCAGTACTTC
few,TRBV7-8,.,TRBJ2-1,CASSLGGPSYNEQFF,TGTGCCAGCAGCTTAGGGGGGCCCTCCTACAATGAGCAGTTCTTC
.,TRBV2,TRBD2,TRBJ2-5,CASEGGETQYF,TGTGCCAGCGAGGGAGGGGAGACCCAGTACTTC
.,TRBV6-1,.,TRBJ2-3,CASSEDDTSRTDTQYF,TGTGCCAGCAGTGAAGACGACACGTCCCGCACAGATACGCAGTATTTT
.,TRBV7-8,TRBD2,TRBJ2-3,CASTPSLSGDRTDTQYF,TGTGCCAGCACCCCTTCCCTTAGCGGGGATCGCACAGATACGCAGTATTTT
.,TRBV9,.,TRBJ2-3,CASSAVGASTDTQYF,TGTGCCAGCAGCGCGGTAGGGGCCAGCACAGATACGCAGTATTTT
.,TRBV29-1,TRBD2,TRBJ2-7,CSVEAPGLAGSYEQYF,TGCAGCGTTGAGGCCCCGGGACTAGCGGGTAGCTACGAGCAGTACTTC